This TCR beta chain was recovered during a study of CD8 T cells in ankylosing spondylitis. The study, taken as a whole, reports: Seemingly distinctive of ankylosing spondylitis blood was a TCR beta motif formed by eight highly homologous variants.

TCRdb reprocessed the 5' RACE reads with MiXCR, giving one entry per CDR3 protein. The table has roughly 90,000 distinct CDR3 sequences, 9% seen once. To note about this clonotype: The antigen remains undetermined.

Between the trimmed V and J ends, which lost 2 bases and 0 bases, there was a span of 3 bases. Looked up from germline, CDR1 is WSHSY and CDR2 is SAAADI. The CDR3 loop spans 13 amino acids. This clonotype originated in a male donor with ankylosing spondylitis. The rearrangement links TRBV10-2 to TRBJ2-3; D unresolved. The sequenced sample was blood, either unsorted or a sorted T cell fraction (not recorded which). The CDR3 loop reads CASSEISTDTQYF. The CDR3 coding sequence is TGCGCCAGCAGTGAGATTAGCACAGATACGCAGTATTTT.